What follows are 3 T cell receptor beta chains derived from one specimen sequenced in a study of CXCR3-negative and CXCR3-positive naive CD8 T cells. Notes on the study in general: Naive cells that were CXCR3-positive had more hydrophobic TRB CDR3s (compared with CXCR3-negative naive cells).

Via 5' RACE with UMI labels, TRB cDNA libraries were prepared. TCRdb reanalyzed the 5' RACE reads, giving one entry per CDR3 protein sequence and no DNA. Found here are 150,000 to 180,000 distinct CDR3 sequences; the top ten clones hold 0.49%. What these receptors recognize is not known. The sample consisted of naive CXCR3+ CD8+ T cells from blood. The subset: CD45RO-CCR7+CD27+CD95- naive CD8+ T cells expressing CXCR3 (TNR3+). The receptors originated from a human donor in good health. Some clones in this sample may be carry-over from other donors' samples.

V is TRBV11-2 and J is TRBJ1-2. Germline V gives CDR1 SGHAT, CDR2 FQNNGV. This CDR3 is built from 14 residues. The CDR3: CASSLDKGHYGYTF.

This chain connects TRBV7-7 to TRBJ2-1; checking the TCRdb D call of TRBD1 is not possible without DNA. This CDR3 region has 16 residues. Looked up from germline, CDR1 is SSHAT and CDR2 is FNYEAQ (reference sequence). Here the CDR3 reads CASSLGLRGDYNEQFF.

The CDR3 loop reads CASSLSTTAPYNEQFF. This chain joins TRBV12-3 or TRBV12-4 and TRBJ2-1. This CDR3 spans 16 amino acids.